These 22 T cell receptor beta chains were all obtained from the same sample, sequenced in a study of blood T cell repertoires in COVID-19 (dated by TCRdb to 2019 to 2021). Receptor amplification or capture employed the immunoSEQ multiplex PCR assay. This is the immuneACCESS table as TCRdb keeps it, with only in-frame sequences that have V and J called. A part of the clones is gone; compared with another copy, unresolved V genes explain less than half, and the rest is unexplained. The sample yields 360,000 or so clones; approximately 89% were counted once. The ten largest clonotypes hold just under 4% of the sample. Sample: peripheral blood. The receptors derive from a woman in her sixties with COVID-19, enrolled during active disease.

CDR3 loop: CASSWGPVEQYF. As DNA, the CDR3 is TGTGCCAGCAGCTGGGGGCCAGTTGAGCAGTACTTC. The chain is built from TRBV7-9 and TRBJ2-7; possible D gene TRBD1, 6 bases. The CDR3 runs to 12 residues. The V gene lost 4 bases and the J gene lost 7 bases, with 11 bases spanning the gap. The V gene's germline CDR1 is SEHNR and CDR2 FQNEAQ (reference sequence).

The CDR3 is CASSASFGRLYGYTF. CDR3 nucleotide sequence: TGTGCCAGCAGTGCGTCCTTTGGGAGACTCTATGGCTACACCTTC. The chain has TRBV25-1 and TRBJ1-2; unclear D gene. The V gene's germline CDR1 is MGHDK and CDR2 SYGVNS. The CDR3 is 15 amino acids. Trimming took 4 bases from V and 4 from J, leaving 16 bases between them.

The rearrangement links TRBV24-1 to TRBJ2-5; 13 positions match TRBD2. V lost 6 bases, J lost 3 bases, and 3 bases stayed unmatched. Germline-derived CDR1 and CDR2 are KGHDR and SFDVKD. The CDR3 is 15 residues long. The CDR3 region is CATSLGTSGEETQYF. The DNA for the CDR3 is TGTGCCACCAGTCTAGGGACTAGCGGGGAAGAGACCCAGTACTTC.

The V and J genes are TRBV28 and TRBJ1-5, with D perhaps TRBD1 (6 bases). This CDR3 comprises 16 residues. From germline, CDR1 is MDHEN and CDR2 SYDVKM. The V gene lost 7 bases and the J gene lost 4 bases, with 20 bases spanning the gap. The CDR3 coding sequence is TGTGCCAGCACCCGTTTTGAGGGCAGGGGAAATCAGCCCCAGCATTTT. Residues: CASTRFEGRGNQPQHF.

The CDR3, as DNA: TGTGCCAGCAGCCCCCGGACAGGTGAATTTATGAACACTGAAGCTTTCTTT. Amino acid sequence: CASSPRTGEFMNTEAFF. This chain connects TRBV3-1 (or the pseudogene TRBV3-2) to TRBJ1-1; TRBD1 aligns across 7 bases. V lost 4 bases to trimming and J lost 0 bases; unmatched junction nucleotides: 11. Germline values: CDR1 LGHDT, CDR2 YNNKEL (reference sequence). The CDR3 is 17 residues long.

The gene calls are TRBV27 and TRBJ2-3; 15 bases map to TRBD2. Trimming removed 4 bases from V and 3 bases from J; junction bases left unmatched: 5. The CDR3 has 17 residues. Germline assignment: CDR1 MNHEY and CDR2 SMNVEV (reference sequence). Here the CDR3 reads CASSSGLAGGWTDTQYF. CDR3 sequence (DNA): TGTGCCAGCAGTTCCGGACTAGCGGGGGGGTGGACAGATACGCAGTATTTT.

The rearrangement joins TRBV2 to TRBJ1-4, with 10 positions matching TRBD1. V lost 7 bases, J lost 4 bases, and 9 bases stayed unmatched. CDR1 is SNHLY and CDR2 is FYNNEI in the germline V gene. This CDR3 has 16 amino acids. The CDR3 region is CASTGQGGLLNEKLFF. CDR3 nucleotide sequence: TGTGCCAGCACTGGACAGGGGGGCCTTCTTAATGAAAAACTGTTTTTT.

The chain employs TRBV3-1 (or the pseudogene TRBV3-2) and TRBJ2-7; 8 nucleotides line up with TRBD1. With 1 base clipped from V and 3 bases from J, the junction kept 8 bases outside the gene matches. CDR1 is LGHDT and CDR2 is YNNKEL in the germline V gene (reference sequence). CDR3 length: 16 amino acids. CDR3 DNA: TGTGCCAGCAGCCAAGGTGTAGGGACAGGAGGCTACGAGCAGTACTTC. This translates into CASSQGVGTGGYEQYF.

The rearrangement links TRBV5-1 to TRBJ1-1, with D uncertain. This CDR3 region has 11 residues. The V end was cut by 4 bases, the J end by 8 bases, with 9 bases between. The germline V gene encodes CDR1 SGHRS and CDR2 YFSETQ. The CDR3 spells CASSGPGEAFF. The CDR3, as DNA: TGCGCCAGCAGCGGCCCCGGGGAAGCTTTCTTT.

This chain links TRBV5-1 with TRBJ2-7; 8 bases agree with TRBD1. The CDR3 consists of 14 residues. V lost 5 bases and J lost 5; bases outside the gene matches: 9. The germline gives CDR1 SGHRS, CDR2 YFSETQ. This CDR3 is CASSKDRDSNEQYF. Written as DNA, the CDR3 is TGCGCCAGCAGTAAGGACAGGGATTCGAACGAGCAGTACTTC.

The chain recombines TRBV9 with TRBJ1-3; D gene uncertain. The germline V gene encodes CDR1 SGDLS and CDR2 YYNGEE. This CDR3 comprises 12 residues. Trimming pared 4 bases from V and 4 bases from J, leaving 6 bases between. Here the CDR3 reads CASSSQGNTIYF. Here the CDR3 DNA reads TGTGCCAGCAGCTCCCAGGGAAACACCATATATTTT.

J is TRBJ2-1 and V is TRBV27, with 9 bases fitting TRBD1. Germline values: CDR1 MNHEY, CDR2 SMNVEV (reference sequence). The CDR3 consists of 18 residues. V trimming: 3 bases; J trimming: 7 bases; junction bases outside the gene matches: 16. This CDR3 reads CASSFKGGQGSLRNEQFF. CDR3 bases: TGTGCCAGCAGTTTTAAAGGGGGACAGGGTTCCTTGCGGAATGAGCAGTTCTTC.

The CDR3 DNA follows: TGTGCCAGCAGCTTAGTCGACAGAACCGGGGAGCTGTTTTTT. This sequence encodes CASSLVDRTGELFF. The chain combines TRBV7-2 with TRBJ2-2, with D possibly matching TRBD1 (5 bases). Trimming left V 1 base short and J 5 bases short, with 8 bases between. Germline V gives CDR1 SGHTA, CDR2 FQGNSA. The CDR3 runs to 14 residues.

The chain joins TRBV4-1 to TRBJ1-2; 7 bases agree with TRBD1. Germline lookup yields CDR1 MGHRA and CDR2 YSYEKL. J gave up 5 bases and V 0 bases, and 15 bases lay outside the gene matches. CDR3 length: 18 residues. The CDR3 loop is CASSQESPTTGPYYGYTF. DNA for the CDR3: TGCGCCAGCAGCCAAGAAAGCCCCACGACAGGGCCTTATTATGGCTACACCTTC.

The chain recombines TRBV2 with TRBJ2-5, with D maybe TRBD2 (5 bases). The V end lost 6 bases, the J end lost 1 base, and 12 bases lay between the germline ends. The CDR3 has 14 residues. From germline, CDR1 is SNHLY and CDR2 FYNNEI. This CDR3 reads CASRGSKFQETQYF. CDR3 DNA sequence: TGTGCCAGCAGAGGGAGCAAATTCCAAGAGACCCAGTACTTC.

V usage is TRBV19 and J usage is TRBJ2-1; the match to TRBD1 covers 7 bases. The CDR3 spans 16 residues. Germline lookup yields CDR1 LNHDA and CDR2 SQIVND (reference sequence). V shed 1 base, J shed 6 bases, and the junction held 9 bases outside the gene matches. The CDR3 spells CASSIGRQGVGNEQFF. In nucleotides, the CDR3 is TGTGCCAGTAGTATAGGTAGACAGGGTGTCGGCAATGAGCAGTTCTTC.

The CDR3 nucleotides are TGTGCCAGCAGCGTACAGGGTCATGGCTACACCTTC. Amino acids: CASSVQGHGYTF. J is TRBJ1-2 and V is TRBV3-1 (or the pseudogene TRBV3-2), with a possible D match to TRBD1 (6 bases). The CDR3 has 12 residues. CDR1 is LGHDT, CDR2 YNNKEL, per germline (reference sequence). Trimming stripped 5 bases from V and 6 bases from J, with 10 bases between.

The chain is built from TRBV29-1 and TRBJ1-1; 12 nucleotides line up with TRBD1. The CDR3 is 16 amino acids. Trimming removed 4 bases from V and 3 bases from J; junction bases left unmatched: 9. The germline CDR1 and CDR2 sequences are SQVTM and ANQGSEA. The CDR3 nucleotides read TGCAGCGTTGCCCTCGGGACAGGGGGCGCGGACACTGAAGCTTTCTTT. Its translation is CSVALGTGGADTEAFF. The entire variable domain, with the rest obtained from reference TRBV29-1 and TRBJ1-1, is as follows: SAVISQKPSRDICQRGTSLTIQCQVDSQVTMMFWYRQQPGQSLTLIATANQGSEATYESGFVIDKFPISRPNLTFSTLTVSNMSPEDSSIYLCSVALGTGGADTEAFFGQGTRLTVV.

This chain links TRBV9 with TRBJ1-2, with D possibly matching TRBD1 (5 bases). Trimming took 0 bases from V and 2 from J, leaving 11 bases between them. The CDR3 runs to 15 residues. Germline V CDR1 and CDR2: SGDLS, YYNGEE. CDR3 loop: CASSVDRGLNYGYTF. The CDR3 DNA sequence: TGTGCCAGCAGCGTAGACCGGGGGTTAAACTATGGCTACACCTTC. The variable domain in full, with the rest retrieved from reference TRBV9 and TRBJ1-2, is DSGVTQTPKHLITATGQRVTLRCSPRSGDLSVYWYQQSLDQGLQFLIQYYNGEERAKGNILERFSAQQFPDLHSELNLSSLELGDSALYFCASSVDRGLNYGYTFGSGTRLTVV.

The V gene is TRBV7-9, the J gene TRBJ2-1, with 9 nucleotides matching TRBD2. This CDR3 has 16 residues. With V trimmed by 5 bases and J by 3 bases, 8 bases remained unmatched. Germline V gene data show CDR1 as SEHNR and CDR2 as FQNEAQ (reference sequence). This CDR3 reads CASSIPGLALYNEQFF. DNA for the CDR3: TGTGCCAGCAGCATCCCGGGACTAGCCCTCTACAATGAGCAGTTCTTC.

The rearrangement uses TRBV6-5 and TRBJ1-6; D might be TRBD1 (5 bases). Germline V gene lookup returns CDR1 MNHEY and CDR2 SVGAGI. The CDR3 extends over 15 amino acids. V was cut by 6 bases and J by 10 bases, with 19 bases left in between. Written as DNA, the CDR3 is TGTGCCAGCAGGCCAGTGGTCGTCAGGGAATCACCCCTCCACTTT. As protein: CASRPVVVRESPLHF.

This clone appeared a single time. The chain has TRBV2 and TRBJ2-3, with D tentatively TRBD1 (7 bases). CDR1 SNHLY and CDR2 FYNNEI come from the germline V gene. Deletions cut 7 bases from V and 0 bases from J, with 11 bases between. The CDR3 covers 14 residues. This CDR3 is CASTGGISTDTQYF. The CDR3 coding sequence is TGTGCCAGCACAGGGGGGATAAGCACAGATACGCAGTATTTT.